A selection of T cell receptor beta chains follows, all from one sample in a study of OX40 agonist ivuxolimab in advanced cancers. The table came from immunoSEQ multiplex PCR; TCRdb's copy has only in-frame clones and leaves some out. The table has about 49,000 clones, 85% seen once. The material was CD4+ or CD8+ T cells sorted from blood, obtained in a trial of the OX40 agonist ivuxolimab. Receptors were obtained from an adult with an advanced solid tumor such as melanoma, head and neck, liver or kidney cancer. CDR3s include the opening cysteine and the closing phenylalanine or tryptophan. Each record gives: clone size, J gene, D gene, V gene, CDR3 DNA, CDR3 protein. D genes are given only for firm matches. Clone size is shown for a subset of rows, as once, few, many or a class of expanded clone.

>once|TRBJ1-1|NA|TRBV28
TGTGCCACCTCTCCGGGGCACACTGAAGCTTTCTTT
CATSPGHTEAFF
>NA|TRBJ2-7|TRBD2|TRBV5-1
TGCGCCAGCAGCTTGGGCGGGGGGGTTTACGAGCAGTACTTC
CASSLGGGVYEQYF
>few|TRBJ2-2|NA|TRBV6-5
TGTGCCAGCAGTTACTCTAGTGGGCCCGGGGAGCTGTTTTTT
CASSYSSGPGELFF
>NA|TRBJ1-3|NA|TRBV2
TGTGCCGTCACAGGGTCCTCTGGAAACACCATATATTTT
CAVTGSSGNTIYF
>few|TRBJ2-1|NA|TRBV4-2
TGTGCCAGCAGCCAAGCCCATGAGCAGTTCTTC
CASSQAHEQFF
>few|TRBJ1-1|TRBD1|TRBV4-1
TGCGCCAGCAGCGCGATTGACAGGGACACTGAAGCTTTCTTT
CASSAIDRDTEAFF
>NA|TRBJ2-1|NA|TRBV6-5
TGTGCCAGCAGTGCACCGGAAAGAAGGAATGAGCAGTTCTTC
CASSAPERRNEQFF
>NA|TRBJ2-1|NA|TRBV5-1
TGCGCCAGCAGCTTGGGTCAGGGAGATTACAATGAGCAGTTCTTC
CASSLGQGDYNEQFF
>NA|TRBJ2-3|NA|TRBV5-4
TGTGCCAGCAGCCGGGAGATTGGGGATACGCAGTATTTT
CASSREIGDTQYF
>once|TRBJ2-3|NA|TRBV27
TGTGCCAGCACCTTTAGGGGGGTCACAGATACGCAGTATTTT
CASTFRGVTDTQYF
>NA|TRBJ1-3|NA|TRBV29-1
TGCAGCGTTGAGAACGGCGACAGAAACACCATATATTTT
CSVENGDRNTIYF
>NA|TRBJ2-7|TRBD1|TRBV28
TGTGCCAGCAGCCCGGGGACAGCGTTTACCTACGAGCAGTACTTC
CASSPGTAFTYEQYF
>NA|TRBJ1-5|TRBD1|TRBV10-2
TGCGCCAGCAGTGAGGGGGTGACAGGGGGGAATCAGCCCCAGCATTTT
CASSEGVTGGNQPQHF
>NA|TRBJ2-7|NA|TRBV28
TGTGCCAGCAGTTTAGGAGTCAGAGACATTTCCTACGAGCAGTACTTC
CASSLGVRDISYEQYF
>few|TRBJ1-2|NA|TRBV7-2
TGTGCCAGCAGCTTGGGGCAGGAGGACACCTTC
CASSLGQEDTF
>once|TRBJ1-1|NA|TRBV15
TGTGCCACCAGCAGTGATGTAAGGGAGAACACTGAAGCTTTCTTT
CATSSDVRENTEAFF
>NA|TRBJ1-4|NA|TRBV7-9
TGTGCCAGCAGCTTCGCCCCAGAAAAACTGTTTTTT
CASSFAPEKLFF